A selection of T cell receptor beta chains follows, all from one sample in a study of T cell responses to AZD1222 COVID-19 vaccine. Method: immunoSEQ multiplex PCR; TCRdb's copy keeps in-frame clones and lacks some. The data show 85,000 to 90,000 clones, roughly 88% seen once. This specimen consisted of peripheral blood, obtained on day 0 of AZD1222 vaccination. The source of these receptors is an adult in good health. The conserved cysteine and the conserved F or W are not part of the CDR3 here. The order of the fields is J gene, V gene, clone size, CDR3 protein. Clone size is stated in some rows and not others, as once, few, many or a class when expanded.

J: TRBJ1-1; V: TRBV6-5; size: NA; CDR3: ASSLLQGADTEAF
J: TRBJ2-1; V: TRBV7-8; size: NA; CDR3: ASSPYRLAGALPKNNEQF
J: TRBJ2-3; V: TRBV28; size: NA; CDR3: ASSLTGDSDTQY
J: TRBJ2-7; V: TRBV15; size: NA; CDR3: ATSRLRGTLHEQY
J: TRBJ1-2; V: TRBV19; size: NA; CDR3: ASSSGQVYGYT
J: TRBJ2-3; V: TRBV6-2/TRBV6-3; size: NA; CDR3: ASSYFGRGTDTQY
J: TRBJ2-2; V: TRBV7-6; size: NA; CDR3: ASQEAAFEGELF
J: TRBJ2-1; V: TRBV7-3; size: once; CDR3: ASSLTGRGDEQF
J: TRBJ1-1; V: TRBV25-1; size: NA; CDR3: ASSESGRQNTEAF
J: TRBJ1-1; V: TRBV11-2; size: NA; CDR3: ASSLRGENTEAF
J: TRBJ1-3; V: TRBV18; size: NA; CDR3: ASSPSHSGNTIY
J: TRBJ1-5; V: TRBV2; size: NA; CDR3: ASRGVAGSNQPQH
J: TRBJ2-3; V: TRBV28; size: once; CDR3: ASSLLRTSGSTDTQY
J: TRBJ1-1; V: TRBV5-6; size: NA; CDR3: ASSQYQGQAF
J: TRBJ2-2; V: TRBV11-3; size: NA; CDR3: ASSLLGGTSGELF
J: TRBJ1-2; V: TRBV7-2; size: once; CDR3: ASSLDNRAFNGYT
J: TRBJ2-1; V: TRBV19; size: NA; CDR3: ASTRGALAVNEQF
J: TRBJ1-5; V: TRBV9; size: NA; CDR3: ASSVGTGANQPQH
J: TRBJ2-3; V: TRBV5-1; size: NA; CDR3: ASSLWTSGSTDTQY
J: TRBJ2-1; V: TRBV27; size: NA; CDR3: ASSLGGGTSYNEQF
J: TRBJ1-1; V: TRBV5-1; size: NA; CDR3: ASGTSWTGKDMNTEAF
J: TRBJ2-5; V: TRBV5-6; size: NA; CDR3: ASSFGGRETQY
J: TRBJ2-7; V: TRBV29-1; size: NA; CDR3: SASGLAGVMDEQY
J: TRBJ1-2; V: TRBV5-1; size: NA; CDR3: ASSLGTGPYGYT
J: TRBJ2-3; V: TRBV12-5; size: NA; CDR3: ASGLSTPFALAGGTQY
J: TRBJ2-7; V: TRBV10-2; size: few; CDR3: ASSSGASGSYEQY
J: TRBJ1-1; V: TRBV5-6; size: NA; CDR3: ASSPSGTGRTEAF